This T cell receptor beta chain was retrieved from a study of CD8 T cells in Susac syndrome. RNA, at about 0.5 to 1 ug, was reverse transcribed with random hexamers. MiXCR, run by TCRdb on the immunoSEQ multiplex PCR reads, gives a single entry per CDR3 protein. The sample holds 100,000 to 150,000 distinct CDR3 sequences, 90% to 95% seen once. The CD8+ and CD4+ T cells were isolated magnetically using a negative isolation approach, whereas the TEMRA cells were enriched by FACS. There are 14 residues in the CDR3. Per germline, CDR1 MNHEY and CDR2 SVGAGI. Trimming cost V 8 bases and J 4 bases, with 17 bases left between them. Comments on this clonotype: Its antigen remains unknown.

General study results and limits: Regarding the TCR sequencing and HLA analysis, the study admitted that a relatively small number of individuals were involved.

Specimen: CD4+ T cells from PBMCs. The V and J genes are TRBV6-5 and TRBJ1-2; tentatively, D is TRBD1 (5 bases). This clonotype originated in a human donor in good health. The CDR3 spells CASQVGGGGYGYTF. The CDR3, as DNA: TGTGCCAGCCAGGTTGGGGGAGGAGGCTATGGCTACACCTTC.